This section outlines one TCR beta chain sequence together with its context. Its specific antigen is unknown. Base qualities were left out, and no much larger clone turns up one base away. Participants in the prospective study were aged about 18 to 95 years, lived in approximately 26 United States geographic areas, and enrolled through a virtual design. In the prospective study, cohorts were assigned on the basis of participant-reported clinical history obtained from a screening survey and a study questionnaire. In the prospective study, whole blood, serum and a nasopharyngeal or oropharyngeal swab were collected from each participant by mobile phlebotomists. Participants in the prospective study had the option to provide additional blood draws and questionnaires over a roughly 2-month period. Prospective study blood samples were shipped either frozen or at room temperature before DNA extraction.

This sample stems from a study of blood T cell repertoires in COVID-19 (dated by TCRdb to the early 2020s). With regard to the full study: Samples from collaborators originated in the United States, Italy and Spain and spanned both the acute and convalescent phases of COVID-19. The prospective study material was composed of cDNA or gDNA derived from T cells, B-cell-depleted T cells, or PBMCs. Subjects who had been exposed to COVID-19, were actively infected with it, or had recovered from it provided the deeply sampled blood TCRbeta repertoires that made up the dataset. A freely available public database, intended as a resource for researchers studying the immune response to SARS-CoV-2, is where the repertoires were released. The samples were drawn from the first 160 participants of the ongoing ImmuneRACE study and from some 1,300 subjects provided by 6 global collaborators. The sample metadata nearly always contained a de-identified subject ID, COVID-19 status, age in years and sex. HLA class I and class II types, where available, came from metadata supplied by the sample provider rather than from assay-based typing.

Points the paper makes about the study in general: The quantity of clinical and demographic metadata differed by source and by participant and was supplied without curation.

The immunoSEQ Assay, a bias-controlled multiplex PCR, was used to amplify TCRbeta CDR3 regions from genomic DNA. The original pipeline was this. The number of nucleated cells in each sample was estimated from the amplification of reference gene primers within the assay. To quantify the absolute abundance of each unique TCRbeta CDR3 rearrangement, sequence reads were collapsed and filtered. For each sample, productive Simpson clonality was calculated by taking the square root of Simpson's diversity index across productive rearrangements. TCRdb carries this immuneACCESS record with in-frame sequences only. Its versions omit some clonotypes, under half of them owing to an unresolved V gene in the studies checked, with the rest unexplained. V, J and clone size reflect that table, while D and trimming were determined from the DNA. A total of under 200,000 clones appear in this sample, approximately 86% of them only once. The ten largest clonotypes hold more than 4.5% of the sample.

Inclusive of the bounding cysteine and phenylalanine, the CDR3 is 12 residues long. Of all the DNA, just the CDR3 is kept, 36 bases in frame from base 1. V and J are truncated by 3 bases and 8 bases respectively, leaving an intervening sequence of 10 bases. The clonotype originates from a woman aged 60-75 years with acute COVID-19. The sequencing input was PBMCs or T cells enriched from blood (not recorded which). The sequence joins TRBV12-3 or TRBV12-4 to TRBJ1-2, with the D segment identity uncertain. The bases are TGTGCCAGCAGTTTTGGCAAAATAGGCTACACCTTC. This translates into CASSFGKIGYTF.